These T cell receptor beta chains were read from a single sample in a study of beta chain features in type 1 diabetes. Sequenced by immunoSEQ multiplex PCR; TCRdb stores in-frame clones only, minus some. The sample shows 600,000 to 700,000 clones, 13% of them seen only once. The specimen was naive CD4+ T cells from blood. The receptors shown here come from a man aged 18 to 29 with type 1 diabetes. CDR3s include the opening cysteine and the closing phenylalanine or tryptophan. The D gene is left open where the match is weak. Clone size appears in some rows only: once, few, many, or a class for an expanded clone.

cdr3_length,clone_size,j_call,d_call,v_call,cdr3_nt,cdr3_aa
15,-,TRBJ1-4,-,TRBV4-1,TGCGCCAGCAGCCTGATAGGCGGGGTGGCTGAAAAACTGTTTTTT,CASSLIGGVAEKLFF
15,-,TRBJ1-1,-,TRBV27,TGTGCCAGCAGTCAAACCGGGACCGCGGGCGCTGAAGCTTTCTTT,CASSQTGTAGAEAFF
14,few,TRBJ1-5,-,TRBV27,TGTGCCAGCAGTTCGTCCCGTGACGATCAGCCCCAGCATTTT,CASSSSRDDQPQHF
15,few,TRBJ2-7,-,TRBV25-1,TGTGCCAGCAGTGGACCCTTTGGTGGGGTCGGCGAGCAGTACTTC,CASSGPFGGVGEQYF
15,few,TRBJ2-5,TRBD2,TRBV25-1,TGTGCCAGCAGTCAGACTAGCGGGGGGGCCGAGACCCAGTACTTC,CASSQTSGGAETQYF
13,few,TRBJ1-3,-,TRBV2,TGTGCCAGCAGTCGGGGCTCTGGAAACACCATATATTTT,CASSRGSGNTIYF
13,-,TRBJ2-7,TRBD2,TRBV28,TGTGCCAGCAGTTTCGGGGGGTTCGACGAGCAGTACTTC,CASSFGGFDEQYF
11,few,TRBJ2-1,-,TRBV5-1,TGCGCCAGCAGCACGCAAGAGCGGCAGTTCTTC,CASSTQERQFF
13,-,TRBJ1-2,-,TRBV2,TGTGCCAGCAGAGCGACAGGTCTCTATGGCTACACCTTC,CASRATGLYGYTF
16,few,TRBJ1-1,TRBD1,TRBV6-6,TGTGCCAGCAGATCACGGGGACAGGGGGGTGGTACTGAAGCTTTCTTT,CASRSRGQGGGTEAFF
16,few,TRBJ2-1,-,TRBV4-1,TGCGCCAGCAGCCAGGACACCCTGGGGTCCTACAATGAGCAGTTCTTC,CASSQDTLGSYNEQFF
14,few,TRBJ1-1,-,TRBV5-4,TGTGCCAGCAGCTCCCGGGACGGTCGGACTGAAGCTTTCTTT,CASSSRDGRTEAFF
13,few,TRBJ2-1,TRBD1,TRBV10-3,TGTGCCATCAGTGAGTCGACAGGGGGTGAGCAGTTCTTC,CAISESTGGEQFF
13,-,TRBJ1-1,-,TRBV29-1,TGCAGCGTTGTTGGAGGGGCGGACACTGAAGCTTTCTTT,CSVVGGADTEAFF
15,few,TRBJ2-3,-,TRBV5-1,TGCGCCAGCAGCCCGGGGGCAGGGAGCACAGATACGCAGTATTTT,CASSPGAGSTDTQYF
16,-,TRBJ1-5,TRBD1,TRBV7-8,TGTGCCAGCAGCCCCGACAGGGGAGCAAGGGCAAACCACCAGCATTTT,CASSPDRGARANHQHF
13,-,TRBJ1-1,-,TRBV5-1,TGCGCCAGCAGCACCGGATTGAACACTGAAGCTTTCTTT,CASSTGLNTEAFF
13,few,TRBJ1-1,-,TRBV28,TGTGCCAGCAGCATCTTCTCGAACACTGAAGCTTTCTTT,CASSIFSNTEAFF
16,few,TRBJ2-1,TRBD1,TRBV30,TGTGCCTGGAGCTCGTCCGGGACAGGGGGCTACAATGAGCAGTTCTTC,CAWSSSGTGGYNEQFF
11,-,TRBJ2-7,-,TRBV30,TGTGCCTGGAGTTCGGGGAATCGCGCCTTCTTC,CAWSSGNRAFF
11,few,TRBJ2-7,TRBD2,TRBV29-1,TGCAGCGTTGAAGATGCGGGGGGTTGGTACTTC,CSVEDAGGWYF
14,-,TRBJ2-3,-,TRBV7-2,TGTGCCAGCAGCTTAAATGACCGCACAGATACGCAGTATTTT,CASSLNDRTDTQYF
16,few,TRBJ2-5,TRBD2,TRBV4-1,TGCGCCAGCAGCCAAGGCCCAGCGGGGGGGCTGGAGACCCAGTACTTC,CASSQGPAGGLETQYF
14,few,TRBJ1-6,-,TRBV30,TGTGCCTGGAGTGTGCTGGCGGATAATTCACCCCTCCACTTT,CAWSVLADNSPLHF
14,-,TRBJ2-5,TRBD1,TRBV10-3,TGTGCCACTTCGACAGGGGGGTCCGGGAAGACCCAGTACTTC,CATSTGGSGKTQYF
13,-,TRBJ1-5,-,TRBV9,TGTGCCAGCAGCGTAGAGACCGGGCAGCCCCAGCATTTT,CASSVETGQPQHF
14,-,TRBJ2-1,-,TRBV5-1,TGCGCCAGCAGCGACAGGAGCTCCTACAATGAGCAGTTCTTC,CASSDRSSYNEQFF
12,-,TRBJ1-1,-,TRBV28,TGTGCCAGCGGTCGGGTGGACACTGAAGCTTTCTTT,CASGRVDTEAFF
15,few,TRBJ2-7,TRBD1,TRBV30,TGTGCCTGGACCGGGGGACAGGTATCCTCCTACGAGCAGTACTTC,CAWTGGQVSSYEQYF
15,few,TRBJ2-7,-,TRBV6-6,TGTGCCAGCAGTTACCCCCGGGTAGGCGGGTTCGAGCAGTACTTC,CASSYPRVGGFEQYF
14,few,TRBJ1-2,-,TRBV9,TGTGCCAGCAGCGCCAGGCTCGAACAGCATGGCTACACCTTC,CASSARLEQHGYTF
13,few,TRBJ1-5,TRBD1,TRBV30,TGTGCCTGGAGTGGGACAGGGAATCAGCCCCAGCATTTT,CAWSGTGNQPQHF
14,-,TRBJ2-6,-,TRBV6-5,TGTGCCAGCAGCCCAGGCTCTGGGGCCAACGTCCTGACTTTC,CASSPGSGANVLTF
15,-,TRBJ2-7,TRBD1,TRBV7-9,TGTGCCAGCAGCTCAAGAACAGGGGAAGACTACGAGCAGTACTTC,CASSSRTGEDYEQYF